Presented here are 15 T cell receptor beta chains from one specimen sequenced in a study of regulatory T cells in long-lasting Graves disease. Researchers made TCR beta libraries by using iRepertoire HTBI primers and running Arm-PCR on CDR3 regions. Each CDR3 protein gets one entry after TCRdb re-called the multiplex PCR reads with MiXCR. This sample has around 420,000 distinct CDR3 sequences, with about 15% found just once. Time point denoted: newly diagnosed GD, antithyroid drugs for less than 3 months. PBMCs provided the RNA from which the TCR library was made. These same records also appear under a second study, on T cells in Graves' hyperthyroidism and ophthalmopathy.

The sequencing here drew on peripheral blood mononuclear cells (PBMCs), taken at new diagnosis, from a patient treated with antithyroid drugs. These receptors were collected from a woman in her thirties or forties with Graves disease.

The gene calls are TRBV20-1 and TRBJ2-1; 12 positions agree with TRBD2. Germline loops: CDR1 DFQATT, CDR2 SNEGSKA (reference sequence). The CDR3 is made up of 15 amino acids. The J segment lost 2 bases and the V segment lost 6 bases, leaving 5 bases of the junction unmatched. DNA of the CDR3: TGCAGTGCCGTTCGGACTAGCGGGACCTACAATGAGCAGTTCTTC. This gives the protein CSAVRTSGTYNEQFF.

This chain uses TRBV10-2 with TRBJ1-6; D is perhaps TRBD1 (6 bases). The V gene's germline CDR1 is WSHSY and CDR2 SAAADI. The CDR3 has 13 amino acids. V was shortened by 7 bases and J by 7 bases, with 11 bases between the two germline ends. The CDR3 sequence: CASNTGWNSPLHF. CDR3 sequence (DNA): TGCGCCAGCAACACAGGGTGGAATTCACCCCTCCACTTT.

This clonotype was counted at least ten times. The rearrangement uses TRBV27 and TRBJ2-3; D is ambiguous. The CDR3 is 12 residues long. Germline CDR1 MNHEY, CDR2 SMNVEV (reference sequence). The V end was cut by 3 bases, the J end by 6 bases, with 7 bases between. The CDR3 sequence is CASSLFGDTQYF. CDR3 in DNA: TGTGCCAGCAGTTTGTTCGGGGATACGCAGTATTTT.

As DNA, the CDR3 is TGTGCCAGCAGCGTAACCCCTCCGGGGCGGGGTCAAGAGACCCAGTACTTC. Translated, it gives CASSVTPPGRGQETQYF. This sequence joins TRBV9 and TRBJ2-5, with D possibly being TRBD2 (6 bases). This CDR3 has 17 amino acids. V was shortened by 1 base and J by 2 bases, with 18 bases between the two germline ends. In germline, CDR1 is SGDLS, CDR2 YYNGEE.

This clonotype showed up just a few times. The chain links TRBV29-1 to TRBJ2-2, with D possibly matching TRBD1 (5 bases). The CDR3 has 13 amino acids. The germline CDR1 and CDR2 sequences are SQVTM and ANQGSEA. Trimming stripped 4 bases from V and 4 bases from J, with 10 bases between. CDR3 amino acids: CSVAQALTGELFF. As DNA, the CDR3 is TGCAGCGTTGCACAGGCTCTCACCGGGGAGCTGTTTTTT.

The chain combines TRBV27 with TRBJ2-3, with 7 bases aligning to TRBD2. CDR1 and CDR2 from the germline V gene are MNHEY and SMNVEV (reference sequence). Losses at the gene ends were 2 bases for V and 5 bases for J; bases not matched to a gene: 13. CDR3 length: 17 residues. For the CDR3, the DNA is TGTGCCAGCAGTTTACCGTCAGCGGGAACACCGGTAGATACGCAGTATTTT. As protein: CASSLPSAGTPVDTQYF.

CDR3 bases: TGTGCCAGCAGTTTATCCCGGACAGTAGGGAACACAGATACGCAGTATTTT. Amino acids: CASSLSRTVGNTDTQYF. The chain has TRBV28 and TRBJ2-3; D perhaps matches TRBD1 (6 bases). Trimming shortened V by 1 base and J by 2 bases, and 16 bases separated the two germline ends. In germline, CDR1 is MDHEN, CDR2 SYDVKM. This CDR3 spans 17 amino acids.

This clonotype appeared a few times. The gene calls are TRBV6-2 or TRBV6-3 and TRBJ2-2, with 8 positions matching TRBD2. J lost 4 bases, V lost 0 bases, and 7 bases had no gene match. The CDR3 totals 17 residues. Germline V gene lookup returns CDR1 MNHEY and CDR2 SVGEGT. CDR3 bases: TGTGCCAGCAGTTACTCTATCGGGAGGGTGGTCACCGGGGAGCTGTTTTTT. Amino acids: CASSYSIGRVVTGELFF.

This clonotype was counted between two and nine times. The gene calls are TRBV27 and TRBJ1-3; D perhaps matches TRBD1 (5 bases). Trimming took off 3 bases at V and 4 bases at J, with 13 bases between the two ends. Germline CDR1 and CDR2: MNHEY and SMNVEV (reference sequence). This CDR3 spans 15 amino acids. CDR3 amino acids: CASSLRGASGNTIYF. The CDR3 DNA follows: TGTGCCAGCAGTTTGCGGGGCGCGTCGGGAAACACCATATATTTT.

The table lists this clonotype with many counts. The V and J genes are TRBV18 and TRBJ2-3, with 10 bases that match TRBD2. The CDR3 sequence is 16 residues long. J lost 4 bases, V lost 0 bases, and 4 bases had no gene match. Germline V gene lookup returns CDR1 KGHSH and CDR2 LQKENI. CDR3 DNA sequence: TGTGCCAGCTCACCACCCTCTAGCGGGGGCTCAGATACGCAGTATTTT. This translates into CASSPPSSGGSDTQYF.

CDR3 DNA sequence: TGCGCCAGCAGTGAAACAGCGGGAGGGCCGGGATTGGAGCAGTTCTTC. It is translated as CASSETAGGPGLEQFF. The V and J genes are TRBV10-2 and TRBJ2-1; 10 bases fit TRBD2. Trimming cost V 3 bases and J 10 bases; bases outside gene matches: 12. CDR3 length equals 16 residues. From germline, CDR1 is WSHSY and CDR2 SAAADI.

This clonotype was counted at least ten times. V is TRBV7-9 and J is TRBJ2-7; 7 nucleotides agree with TRBD2. The CDR3 covers 15 residues. V lost 5 bases to trimming and J lost 2 bases; unmatched junction nucleotides: 9. CDR1 and CDR2 (germline): SEHNR, FQNEAQ (reference sequence). CDR3 sequence: CASSQGGGRAYEQYF. CDR3 DNA sequence: TGTGCCAGCAGCCAAGGCGGGGGTAGAGCCTACGAGCAGTACTTC.

This clonotype appeared many times. The V call is TRBV11-2, the J call TRBJ1-1; weak D call: TRBD1 (5 bases). Germline-derived CDR1 and CDR2 are SGHAT and FQNNGV. Trimming stripped 1 base from V and 0 bases from J, with 12 bases between. CDR3 length: 16 amino acids. CDR3 sequence reads: CASSLASGRVNTEAFF. CDR3 nucleotide sequence: TGTGCCAGCAGCTTAGCCTCCGGCAGGGTGAACACTGAAGCTTTCTTT. The entire variable domain, with the rest obtained from reference TRBV11-2 and TRBJ1-1, is as follows: EAGVAQSPRYKIIEKRQSVAFWCNPISGHATLYWYQQILGQGPKLLIQFQNNGVVDDSQLPKDRFSAERLKGVDSTLKIQPAKLEDSAVYLCASSLASGRVNTEAFFGQGTRLTVV.

This clonotype was detected only a few times. A much more abundant neighbour one base away suggests this may be a read error. The conserved final phenylalanine or tryptophan is absent from the CDR3, which likely points to a read error. The rearrangement links TRBV12-5 to TRBJ2-5; 12 positions match TRBD1. This CDR3 is built from 18 residues. CDR1 LGHNT and CDR2 FRNRAP come from the germline V gene. V trimming: 4 bases; J trimming: 1 base; junction bases outside the gene matches: 10. The CDR3 nucleotides are TGTGCTAGTGGTTCCTCCGGGACAGGGGGCCCCTTCCAAGAGACCCAGTACCTC. It yields the protein CASGSSGTGGPFQETQYL.

At least ten counts were recorded for this clonotype. The chain carries TRBV24-1 and TRBJ1-1, with D unresolved. The CDR3 consists of 16 residues. V was cut by 7 bases and J by 1 base, with 18 bases left in between. Germline V lookup: CDR1 KGHDR, CDR2 SFDVKD. The DNA for the CDR3 is TGTGCCACCAGGTCCGCCCCTTCAAGCAAGAACACTGAAGCTTTCTTT. This gives the protein CATRSAPSSKNTEAFF.